These 32 T cell receptor beta chains share one sample of origin, sequenced in a study of response to subunit inactivated influenza vaccine. TCRdb re-analysed the RT-PCR reads in MiXCR, keeping a single row per CDR3 protein. The sample lists roughly 700,000 distinct CDR3 sequences; about 15% were seen once. Here the sequenced sample was PBMCs from blood, taken around 15 days before vaccination. The receptors derive from a man aged 50 or older who received an inactivated influenza vaccine.

This clonotype was counted a few times. The V call is TRBV12-3 or TRBV12-4, the J call TRBJ1-5; D remains unclear. The CDR3 runs 13 residues. Between the trimmed V and J ends, which lost 5 bases and 4 bases, there was a span of 9 bases. In DNA, the CDR3 is TGTGCCAGCAGTAGGGTAATGAATCAGCCCCAGCATTTT. Residues: CASSRVMNQPQHF.

In this sample, this clonotype turned up a few times. The genes are TRBV29-1 and TRBJ2-1; D could derive from TRBD1 or TRBD2 (5 bases each). CDR1 SQVTM and CDR2 ANQGSEA come from the germline V gene. This CDR3 has 12 amino acids. V was shortened by 4 bases and J by 6 bases, with 10 bases between the two germline ends. CDR3 nucleotides: TGCAGCGTTGGGGACGGGGCCAATGAGCAGTTCTTC. This sequence encodes CSVGDGANEQFF.

Turning to this clonotype: Just one base apart from a much larger clone, this may be a read error. The rearrangement joins TRBV6-1 to TRBJ2-1, with unresolved D. V was clipped by 5 bases and J by 0 bases, with 14 bases between them. The CDR3 covers 16 residues. The germline V gene has CDR1 MNHNS and CDR2 SASEGT. CDR3 in amino acids: CASSTERTSSYNEQFF. The CDR3, as DNA: TGTGCCAGCAGTACGGAGAGGACGAGCTCCTACAATGAGCAGTTCTTC.

The chain uses TRBV7-2 and TRBJ1-6, with D hard to call. Trimming stripped 2 bases from V and 8 bases from J, with 10 bases between. The length of the CDR3 is 14 residues. Germline V gene lookup returns CDR1 SGHTA and CDR2 FQGNSA. The CDR3 DNA reads TGTGCCAGCAGCTTACGGACGCCCGATTCACCCCTCCACTTT. Its protein product is CASSLRTPDSPLHF.

The chain recombines TRBV4-2 with TRBJ2-1; D gene unclear. The V and J ends lost 0 bases and 2 bases respectively, with 8 bases between them. Germline-derived CDR1 and CDR2 are LGHNA and YNFKEQ. This CDR3 is 15 amino acids long. The CDR3 region is CASSQDRQPYNEQFF. In DNA form, the CDR3 reads TGTGCCAGCAGCCAAGACCGGCAGCCCTACAATGAGCAGTTCTTC.

The V call is TRBV5-1, the J call TRBJ2-3; D possibly corresponds to TRBD2 (5 bases). The CDR3 totals 12 residues. Between the trimmed V and J ends, which lost 5 bases and 6 bases, there was a span of 10 bases. The V gene's germline CDR1 is SGHRS and CDR2 YFSETQ. DNA of the CDR3: TGCGCCAGCAGAGAGGGTCTCGATACGCAGTATTTT. Protein sequence: CASREGLDTQYF.

The gene calls are TRBV4-2 and TRBJ1-3; TRBD1 aligns across 8 bases. Germline V gene sequence: CDR1 LGHNA, CDR2 YNFKEQ. Losses at the gene ends were 4 bases for V and 4 bases for J; bases not matched to a gene: 6. The CDR3 is 15 amino acids. The CDR3 is CASSPETGAGNTIYF. In DNA form, the CDR3 reads TGTGCCAGCAGCCCAGAGACAGGGGCGGGAAACACCATATATTTT.

CDR3 sequence reads: CSARDREDEKLFF. The CDR3, as DNA: TGCAGTGCTAGGGACAGGGAAGACGAAAAACTGTTTTTT. The chain uses TRBV20-1 and TRBJ1-4; 8 nucleotides agree with TRBD1. The V gene end was trimmed by 3 bases and the J gene end by 8 bases; junction bases not matched to a gene: 5. The CDR3 sequence is 13 residues long. Germline V CDR1 and CDR2: DFQATT, SNEGSKA (reference sequence).

V usage is TRBV4-3 and J usage is TRBJ2-5, with a possible D match to TRBD1 (5 bases). This CDR3 contains 17 residues. CDR1 and CDR2 from the germline V gene are LGHNA and YSLEER. V dropped 0 bases and J dropped 4 bases, with 18 bases sitting between them. CDR3 in DNA: TGCGCCAGCAGCCAAGATCTTGAAGGGGTTGACTCAGAGACCCAGTACTTC. Protein product: CASSQDLEGVDSETQYF.

This clonotype was found a few times. V gene TRBV6-2 or TRBV6-3 combines with J gene TRBJ2-3; D gene unclear. Trimming shortened V by 7 bases and J by 0 bases, and 8 bases separated the two germline ends. Germline CDR1 MNHEY, CDR2 SVGEGT. The CDR3 consists of 13 residues. In nucleotides, the CDR3 is TGTGCCAGCATACGCGATAGCACAGATACGCAGTATTTT. Translated: CASIRDSTDTQYF.

This clonotype appeared a few times. J is TRBJ2-2 and V is TRBV15; tentative D call: TRBD1 (5 bases). Germline CDR1 LNHNV, CDR2 YYDKDF (reference sequence). The CDR3 spans 19 residues. V lost 2 bases to trimming and J lost 0 bases, with 19 bases between them. In DNA form, the CDR3 reads TGTGCCACCAGCAGATCCCTCACAAGCCAGGGTACGAACACCGGGGAGCTGTTTTTT. Translated, it gives CATSRSLTSQGTNTGELFF.

This sequence joins TRBV3-1 and TRBJ2-3; 7 nucleotides match TRBD2. Per germline, CDR1 LGHDT and CDR2 YNNKEL (reference sequence). The CDR3 runs 16 residues. V lost 4 bases, J lost 2 bases, and 9 bases stayed unmatched. The CDR3 reads CASSRGTSAYTDTQYF. The CDR3 DNA is TGTGCCAGCAGCCGCGGCACTAGCGCCTACACAGATACGCAGTATTTT.

Only a few counts were recorded for this clonotype. V gene TRBV11-3 combines with J gene TRBJ2-1; 10 bases agree with TRBD1. This CDR3 contains 16 residues. V shed 5 bases and J 8 bases; nucleotides not matched to a gene: 12. Germline V lookup: CDR1 SGHNT, CDR2 YENEEA. The CDR3, as DNA: TGTGCCAGCAGCGTAAGGCCGGGACAGGGGATCGATGAGCAGTTCTTC. Residues: CASSVRPGQGIDEQFF.

Ten or more counts support this clonotype. The V gene is TRBV28, the J gene TRBJ2-1, with D uncertain. From germline, CDR1 is MDHEN and CDR2 SYDVKM. The CDR3 covers 14 residues. V was clipped by 7 bases and J by 4 bases, with 14 bases between them. The CDR3 is CASTRRRFYNEQFF. CDR3 nucleotides: TGTGCCAGCACCCGACGGCGATTTTACAATGAGCAGTTCTTC.

The chain combines TRBV2 with TRBJ2-2; 8 bases match TRBD2. This CDR3 is 20 amino acids long. Trimming took 8 bases from V and 2 from J; bases not matched to a gene: 22. Germline assignment: CDR1 SNHLY and CDR2 FYNNEI. The CDR3 protein is CASYPGRGLTTSGNTGELFF. For the CDR3, the DNA is TGTGCCAGCTATCCTGGTCGGGGACTTACAACTAGCGGAAACACCGGGGAGCTGTTTTTT. Complete variable domain (other parts from reference TRBV2 and TRBJ2-2): EPEVTQTPSHQVTQMGQEVILRCVPISNHLYFYWYRQILGQKVEFLVSFYNNEISEKSEIFDDQFSVERPDGSNFTLKIRSTKLEDSAMYFCASYPGRGLTTSGNTGELFFGEGSRLTVL.

The rearrangement uses TRBV10-3 and TRBJ2-1; D gene unclear. This CDR3 has 13 residues. V was cut by 2 bases and J by 6 bases, with 8 bases left in between. Germline CDR1 and CDR2: ENHRY and SYGVKD. CDR3 nucleotide sequence: TGTGCCATCAGTGAGAGAAAAGGCAATGAGCAGTTCTTC. Translated, it gives CAISERKGNEQFF.

This clonotype was recorded many times. This chain uses TRBV30 with TRBJ2-3, with unresolved D. The CDR3 is 13 amino acids. The V gene's germline CDR1 is GTSNPN and CDR2 SVGIG (reference sequence). V was pared by 4 bases and J by 2 bases, with 10 bases between. The CDR3 DNA reads TGTGCCTGGATTCCGGCGAACACAGATACGCAGTATTTT. Encoded protein: CAWIPANTDTQYF.

The CDR3 region is CSVAGQGAYEQYF. Here the CDR3 DNA reads TGCAGCGTTGCCGGCCAGGGGGCTTACGAGCAGTACTTC. This chain connects TRBV29-1 to TRBJ2-7; 8 bases are shared with TRBD1. There are 13 residues in the CDR3. In germline, CDR1 is SQVTM, CDR2 ANQGSEA. The ends lost 4 bases at V and 4 bases at J; junction bases unmatched: 6.

This chain links TRBV18 with TRBJ2-7; the D is unclear. This CDR3 contains 13 residues. The germline V and J ends were trimmed by 1 base and 7 bases, with 11 bases remaining between them. Germline V gene sequence: CDR1 KGHSH, CDR2 LQKENI. CDR3 sequence: CASSPQETREQYF. The CDR3 region has the DNA TGTGCCAGCTCACCACAAGAGACGCGGGAGCAGTACTTC.

Only a few counts were recorded for this clonotype. V usage is TRBV11-2 and J usage is TRBJ2-5, with a possible D match to TRBD1 (6 bases). Trimming took 2 bases from V and 5 from J, leaving 15 bases between them. Germline V CDR1 and CDR2: SGHAT, FQNNGV. This CDR3 comprises 15 residues. The CDR3 loop reads CASSLSQGLGETQYF. CDR3 DNA sequence: TGTGCCAGCAGCTTATCACAGGGATTAGGGGAGACCCAGTACTTC. The complete variable domain, with remaining parts taken from reference TRBV11-2 and TRBJ2-5, reads EAGVAQSPRYKIIEKRQSVAFWCNPISGHATLYWYQQILGQGPKLLIQFQNNGVVDDSQLPKDRFSAERLKGVDSTLKIQPAKLEDSAVYLCASSLSQGLGETQYFGPGTRLLVL.

The V and J genes are TRBV20-1 and TRBJ2-2; D is undetermined. Per the germline V gene, CDR1 is DFQATT and CDR2 is SNEGSKA (reference sequence). CDR3 length: 14 amino acids. V was pared by 6 bases and J by 0 bases, with 11 bases between. The CDR3 protein is CSALRLANTGELFF. The CDR3 DNA reads as TGCAGTGCCCTCCGGCTCGCGAACACCGGGGAGCTGTTTTTT.

V and J are TRBV4-1 and TRBJ2-7, with D tentatively TRBD1 or TRBD2 (5 bases each). V was pared by 3 bases and J by 9 bases, with 12 bases between. In germline, CDR1 is MGHRA, CDR2 YSYEKL. The CDR3 runs 12 residues. The DNA for the CDR3 is TGCGCCAGCAGCCAGAACTGGGACGTGCAGTACTTC. Translated, it gives CASSQNWDVQYF.

There are a few counts of this clonotype. V gene TRBV7-2 combines with J gene TRBJ2-5; 8 nucleotides agree with TRBD2. The V and J ends lost 7 bases and 1 base, in that order; junction bases with no gene match: 8. This CDR3 contains 15 residues. CDR1 is SGHTA and CDR2 is FQGNSA in the germline V gene. CDR3 loop: CASTPQAGVQETQYF. The CDR3 nucleotides are TGTGCCAGCACCCCCCAAGCGGGGGTCCAAGAGACCCAGTACTTC.

This clonotype was counted many times. The chain joins TRBV5-1 to TRBJ2-2; no clear D. With 0 bases removed from V and 4 bases from J, the gap between germline ends came to 10 bases. Germline loops: CDR1 SGHRS, CDR2 YFSETQ. The CDR3 is made up of 15 amino acids. This CDR3 is CASSLGASTTGELFF. The CDR3 DNA reads as TGCGCCAGCAGCTTGGGGGCATCAACCACCGGGGAGCTGTTTTTT.

This clonotype was seen many times. V usage is TRBV5-1 and J usage is TRBJ2-7, with unresolved D. Trimming stripped 0 bases from V and 1 base from J, with 8 bases between. This CDR3 contains 14 residues. The germline CDR1 and CDR2 sequences are SGHRS and YFSETQ. CDR3 DNA sequence: TGCGCCAGCAGCTTGGCGTACCAATCCTACGAGCAGTACTTC. As protein: CASSLAYQSYEQYF.

This clonotype was observed a few times. This chain links TRBV10-1 with TRBJ2-5; 7 positions agree with TRBD2. The V gene's germline CDR1 is WNHNN and CDR2 SYGVQD (reference sequence). CDR3 length: 15 amino acids. Trimming cost V 0 bases and J 3 bases; bases outside gene matches: 4. The CDR3 DNA sequence: TGCGCCAGCAGTGAGTCGACGGCGGGGGAAGAGACCCAGTACTTC. Encoded protein: CASSESTAGEETQYF.

This sequence joins TRBV29-1 and TRBJ2-7; 9 bases agree with TRBD1. Germline CDR1 SQVTM, CDR2 ANQGSEA. The CDR3 length is 13 residues. With V trimmed by 2 bases and J by 3 bases, 2 bases remained unmatched. For the CDR3, the DNA is TGCAGCGTTGAACCGGACAGGGGCTACGAGCAGTACTTC. Translated: CSVEPDRGYEQYF.

This clonotype was found a few times. This sequence joins TRBV10-3 and TRBJ2-7; 8 positions match TRBD1. This CDR3 contains 12 residues. Looked up from germline, CDR1 is ENHRY and CDR2 is SYGVKD. The V segment lost 2 bases and the J segment 7 bases; nucleotides outside the gene matches: 1. The CDR3 region is CAISEDRGEQYF. The CDR3 nucleotides read TGTGCCATCAGTGAGGACAGGGGTGAGCAGTACTTC.

This clonotype was found a few times. The chain carries TRBV25-1 and TRBJ2-5; perhaps TRBD1 as D (6 bases). Germline loops: CDR1 MGHDK, CDR2 SYGVNS. V was pared by 5 bases and J by 5 bases, with 12 bases between. This CDR3 is built from 13 residues. CDR3 sequence: CASSKDSLETQYF. The CDR3 DNA sequence: TGTGCCAGCAGTAAGGACAGTTTGGAGACCCAGTACTTC.

This clonotype was counted only a few times. The chain uses TRBV11-3 and TRBJ2-2; 8 bases line up with TRBD1. From germline, CDR1 is SGHNT and CDR2 YENEEA. The CDR3 is 16 residues long. Trimming took 5 bases from V and 4 from J; bases not matched to a gene: 9. In DNA form, the CDR3 reads TGTGCCAGCAGCCACGGCAGGGGGCATGGCACCGGGGAGCTGTTTTTT. Translated, it gives CASSHGRGHGTGELFF.

The chain combines TRBV19 with TRBJ2-2; TRBD1 matches 11 bases. The junction had 8 bases not matched to a gene; V was cut back by 5 bases and J by 6 bases. The CDR3 is made up of 16 amino acids. CDR1 and CDR2 from the germline V gene are LNHDA and SQIVND (reference sequence). This CDR3 reads CASSPWTGGPPGELFF. CDR3 DNA: TGTGCCAGTAGTCCCTGGACAGGGGGCCCCCCCGGGGAGCTGTTTTTT. Full variable domain (missing parts from reference TRBV19 and TRBJ2-2): DGGITQSPKYLFRKEGQNVTLSCEQNLNHDAMYWYRQDPGQGLRLIYYSQIVNDFQKGDIAEGYSVSREKKESFPLTVTSAQKNPTAFYLCASSPWTGGPPGELFFGEGSRLTVL.

This chain links TRBV12-3 or TRBV12-4 with TRBJ2-5; tentatively, D is TRBD1 or TRBD2 (5 bases each). This CDR3 comprises 15 residues. V lost 3 bases and J 5 bases, leaving 16 bases between the germline ends. CDR3 coding DNA: TGTGCCAGCAGTTTTGGGACGGCGGTTTCGGAGACCCAGTACTTC. Protein product: CASSFGTAVSETQYF.